A selection of T cell receptor beta chains follows, all from one sample in a study of T cell responses to AZD1222 COVID-19 vaccine. This table comes from immunoSEQ multiplex PCR, and its TCRdb copy is limited to in-frame clones, with some not included. This table holds approximately 77,000 clones, about 91% found once. This material consisted of peripheral blood, taken on day 0 of MenACWY control vaccination. Receptors originate from an adult in good health. The CDR3 runs from the conserved cysteine through the conserved F or W. Fields, in order: J gene, V gene, clone size, D gene, CDR3 protein, CDR3 DNA. The D gene is left open where the match is weak. Expanded clones are given a class, and other clones once, few, many or no size at all.

TRBJ2-7 | TRBV7-2 | - | - | CASSKGYTGGKFEQYF | TGTGCCAGCAGCAAGGGGTATACTGGGGGTAAATTCGAGCAGTACTTC
TRBJ2-1 | TRBV18 | - | TRBD2 | CASSPGGSGSVYNEQFF | TGTGCCAGCTCACCAGGGGGGAGCGGGAGCGTTTACAATGAGCAGTTCTTC
TRBJ2-7 | TRBV7-9 | - | TRBD1 | CASSPYQGQMGSYEQYF | TGTGCCAGCAGCCCTTACCAGGGACAGATGGGTTCCTACGAGCAGTACTTC
TRBJ1-4 | TRBV13 | - | - | CASSSDRATNEKLFF | TGTGCCAGCAGCTCAGACAGAGCAACTAATGAAAAACTGTTTTTT
TRBJ1-1 | TRBV6-5 | - | - | CASTSASGANTEAFF | TGTGCCAGCACCTCGGCCTCCGGGGCGAACACTGAAGCTTTCTTT
TRBJ2-2 | TRBV12-5 | once | - | CASVPYGGNTGELFF | TGTGCTAGTGTTCCCTACGGGGGCAACACCGGGGAGCTGTTTTTT
TRBJ2-4 | TRBV19 | - | TRBD2 | CANRTSGRDVKNIQYF | TGTGCCAACCGGACTAGCGGGAGGGATGTCAAAAACATTCAGTACTTC
TRBJ2-7 | TRBV9 | - | - | CASSVGGSSSYEQYF | TGTGCCAGCAGCGTAGGAGGGTCGAGCTCCTACGAGCAGTACTTC
TRBJ2-2 | TRBV12-3/TRBV12-4 | - | - | CASSRDGGVLFF | TGTGCCAGCAGCCGGGACGGCGGAGTGCTGTTTTTT
TRBJ2-3 | TRBV5-5 | - | TRBD2 | CASSFWEGGADTQYF | TGTGCCAGCAGCTTTTGGGAGGGAGGGGCAGATACGCAGTATTTT
TRBJ2-2 | TRBV5-1 | once | - | CASRLQGSTGELFF | TGCGCCAGCAGACTCCAGGGGAGCACCGGGGAGCTGTTTTTT
TRBJ1-4 | TRBV11-2 | - | TRBD1 | CASSLDSSGGEKLFF | TGTGCCAGCAGCTTAGATTCATCAGGGGGTGAAAAACTGTTTTTT
TRBJ2-5 | TRBV6-1 | once | - | CASSERRETQYF | TGTGCCAGCAGTGAACGTAGGGAGACCCAGTACTTC
TRBJ1-1 | TRBV12-3/TRBV12-4 | - | - | CASSLGVGTEAFF | TGTGCCAGCAGTTTAGGGGTGGGGACTGAAGCTTTCTTT
TRBJ2-3 | TRBV7-2 | - | - | CASSLGTDTQYF | TGTGCCAGCAGCTTAGGCACAGATACGCAGTATTTT
TRBJ2-5 | TRBV12-3/TRBV12-4 | - | - | CASSRGRETQYF | TGTGCCAGCAGCCGTGGGAGGGAGACCCAGTACTTC
TRBJ2-5 | TRBV6-2/TRBV6-3 | - | - | CASSYSEARGETQYF | TGTGCCAGCAGTTACTCGGAGGCCCGGGGGGAGACCCAGTACTTC